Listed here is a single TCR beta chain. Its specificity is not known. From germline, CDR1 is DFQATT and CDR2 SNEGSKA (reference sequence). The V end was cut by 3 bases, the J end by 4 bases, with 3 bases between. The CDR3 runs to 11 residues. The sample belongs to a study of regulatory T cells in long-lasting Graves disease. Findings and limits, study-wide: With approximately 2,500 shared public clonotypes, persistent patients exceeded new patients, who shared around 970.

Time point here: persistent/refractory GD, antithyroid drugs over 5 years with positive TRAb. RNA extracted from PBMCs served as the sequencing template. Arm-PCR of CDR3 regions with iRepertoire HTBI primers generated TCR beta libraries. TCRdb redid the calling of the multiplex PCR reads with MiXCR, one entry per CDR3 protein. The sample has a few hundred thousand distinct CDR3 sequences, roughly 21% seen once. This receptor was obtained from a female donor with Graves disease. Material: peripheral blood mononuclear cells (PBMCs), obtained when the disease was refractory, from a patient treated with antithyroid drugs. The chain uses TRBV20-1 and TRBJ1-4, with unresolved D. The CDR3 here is CSARRNEKLFF. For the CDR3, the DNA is TGCAGTGCTAGGCGTAATGAAAAACTGTTTTTT.